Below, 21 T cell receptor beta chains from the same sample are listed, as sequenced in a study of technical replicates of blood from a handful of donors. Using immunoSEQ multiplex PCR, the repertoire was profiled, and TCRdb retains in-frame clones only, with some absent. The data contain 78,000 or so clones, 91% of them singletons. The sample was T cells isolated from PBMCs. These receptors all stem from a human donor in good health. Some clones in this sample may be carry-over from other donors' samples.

DNA of the CDR3: TGCAGCGTTGAGTTCGGGACAGGGGTCAACGAGCAGTACTTC. It translates to CSVEFGTGVNEQYF. The chain uses TRBV29-1 and TRBJ2-5; 10 nucleotides match TRBD1. Gene TRBJ2-7 matches the end of the DNA better, so the J call may be wrong. Per the germline V gene, CDR1 is SQVTM and CDR2 is ANQGSEA. This CDR3 region has 14 residues.

The CDR3 loop reads CASSLQTGNTEAFF. In nucleotides, the CDR3 is TGTGCCAGCAGCTTACAGACAGGGAACACTGAAGCTTTCTTT. The chain uses TRBV11-2 and TRBJ1-1, with D maybe TRBD1 (6 bases). The V gene's germline CDR1 is SGHAT and CDR2 FQNNGV. V was pared by 2 bases and J by 1 base, with 8 bases between. The CDR3 spans 14 residues.

CDR3 region: CASMDRFSYEQYF. CDR3 sequence (DNA): TGTGCCAGCATGGACAGATTCTCCTACGAGCAGTACTTC. V usage is TRBV28 and J usage is TRBJ2-7; D possibly corresponds to TRBD1 (6 bases). Germline CDR1 and CDR2: MDHEN and SYDVKM. The CDR3 is 13 residues long. V gave up 7 bases and J gave up 0 bases, with 10 bases separating them.

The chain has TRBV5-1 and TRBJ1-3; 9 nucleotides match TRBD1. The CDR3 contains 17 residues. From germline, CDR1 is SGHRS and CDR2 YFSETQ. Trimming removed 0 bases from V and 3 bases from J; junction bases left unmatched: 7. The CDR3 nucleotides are TGCGCCAGCAGCTTGGCCGAACAGGGGGCAGGTGGAAACACCATATATTTT. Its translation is CASSLAEQGAGGNTIYF.

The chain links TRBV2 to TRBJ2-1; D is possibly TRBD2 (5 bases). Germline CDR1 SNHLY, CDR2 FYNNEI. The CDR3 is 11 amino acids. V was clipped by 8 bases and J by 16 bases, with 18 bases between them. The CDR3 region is CASLEARGKFF. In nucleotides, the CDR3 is TGTGCCAGCCTGGAAGCCCGGGGTAAATTCTTC.

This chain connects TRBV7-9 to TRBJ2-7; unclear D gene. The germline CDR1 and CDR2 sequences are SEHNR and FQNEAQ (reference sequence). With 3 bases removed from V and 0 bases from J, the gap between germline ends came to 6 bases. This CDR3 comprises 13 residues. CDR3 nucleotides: TGTGCCAGCAGCTTCCCCCTCTCCTACGAGCAGTACTTC. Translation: CASSFPLSYEQYF.

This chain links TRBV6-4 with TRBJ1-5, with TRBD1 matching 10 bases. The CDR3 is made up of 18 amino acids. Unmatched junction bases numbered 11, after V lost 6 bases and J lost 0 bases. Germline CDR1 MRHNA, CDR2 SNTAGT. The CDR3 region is CASRCRDRGKNSNQPQHF. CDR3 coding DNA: TGTGCCAGCAGATGCCGGGACAGGGGAAAGAATAGCAATCAGCCCCAGCATTTT.

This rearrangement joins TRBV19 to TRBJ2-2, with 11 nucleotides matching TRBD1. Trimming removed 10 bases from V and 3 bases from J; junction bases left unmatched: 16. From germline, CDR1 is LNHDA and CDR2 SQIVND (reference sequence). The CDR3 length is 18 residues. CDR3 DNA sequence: TGTGCCACTCACGAGGGGACAGGGGGTAAAATGGACACCGGGGAGCTGTTTTTT. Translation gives CATHEGTGGKMDTGELFF.

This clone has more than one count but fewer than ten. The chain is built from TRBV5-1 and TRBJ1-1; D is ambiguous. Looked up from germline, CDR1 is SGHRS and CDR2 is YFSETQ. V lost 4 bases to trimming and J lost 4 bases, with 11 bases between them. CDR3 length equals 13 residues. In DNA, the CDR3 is TGCGCCAGCAGCCAGGACTCGGGCACTGAAGCTTTCTTT. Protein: CASSQDSGTEAFF.

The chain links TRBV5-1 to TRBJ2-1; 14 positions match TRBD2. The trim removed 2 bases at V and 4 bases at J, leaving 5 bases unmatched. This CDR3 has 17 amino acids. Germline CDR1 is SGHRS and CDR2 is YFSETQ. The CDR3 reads CASSFRLAGGPYNEQFF. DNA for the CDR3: TGCGCCAGCAGCTTTAGACTAGCGGGGGGGCCTTACAATGAGCAGTTCTTC.

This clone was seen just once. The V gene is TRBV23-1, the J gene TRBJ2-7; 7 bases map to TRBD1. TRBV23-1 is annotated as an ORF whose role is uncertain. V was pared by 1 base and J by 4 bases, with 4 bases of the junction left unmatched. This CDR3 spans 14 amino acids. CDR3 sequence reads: CASSQLTGRYEQYF. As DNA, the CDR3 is TGCGCCAGCAGTCAATTGACAGGGAGATACGAGCAGTACTTC.

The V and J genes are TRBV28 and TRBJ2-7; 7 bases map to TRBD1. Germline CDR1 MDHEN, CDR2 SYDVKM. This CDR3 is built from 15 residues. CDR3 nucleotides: TGTGCTACCCATTCCGGGGCAGGGGGTTCCTACGAGCAGTACTTC. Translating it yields CATHSGAGGSYEQYF. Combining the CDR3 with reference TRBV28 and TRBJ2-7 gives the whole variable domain DVKVTQSSRYLVKRTGEKVFLECVQDMDHENMFWYRQDPGLGLRLIYFSYDVKMKEKGDIPEGYSVSREKKERFSLILESASTNQTSMYLCATHSGAGGSYEQYFGPGTRLTVT.

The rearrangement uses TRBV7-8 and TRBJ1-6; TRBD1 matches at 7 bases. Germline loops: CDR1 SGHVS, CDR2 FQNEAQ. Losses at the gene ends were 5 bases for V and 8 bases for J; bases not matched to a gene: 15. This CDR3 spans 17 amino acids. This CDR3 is CASSTQPAGQYDSPLHF. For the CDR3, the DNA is TGTGCCAGCAGCACCCAGCCCGCGGGACAGTATGATTCACCCCTCCACTTT.

This CDR3 reads CASSPSAGEWFNEQFF. The CDR3 DNA reads as TGTGCCAGCAGCCCCTCAGCGGGAGAGTGGTTCAATGAGCAGTTCTTC. The chain couples TRBV7-9 to TRBJ2-1; 8 positions match TRBD2. Germline loops: CDR1 SEHNR, CDR2 FQNEAQ (reference sequence). This CDR3 is built from 16 residues. V trimming: 5 bases; J trimming: 6 bases; junction bases outside the gene matches: 12.

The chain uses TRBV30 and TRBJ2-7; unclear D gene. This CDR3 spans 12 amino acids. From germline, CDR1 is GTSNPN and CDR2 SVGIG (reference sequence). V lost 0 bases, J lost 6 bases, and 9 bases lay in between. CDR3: CAWSVGVPEQYF. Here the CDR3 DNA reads TGTGCCTGGAGTGTAGGAGTCCCCGAGCAGTACTTC.

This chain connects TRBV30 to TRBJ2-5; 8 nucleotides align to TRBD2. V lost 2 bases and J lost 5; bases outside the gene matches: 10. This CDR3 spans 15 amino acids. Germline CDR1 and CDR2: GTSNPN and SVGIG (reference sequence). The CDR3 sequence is CAWSSLAGGGETQYF. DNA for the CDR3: TGTGCCTGGAGTTCTCTTGCGGGGGGAGGTGAGACCCAGTACTTC.

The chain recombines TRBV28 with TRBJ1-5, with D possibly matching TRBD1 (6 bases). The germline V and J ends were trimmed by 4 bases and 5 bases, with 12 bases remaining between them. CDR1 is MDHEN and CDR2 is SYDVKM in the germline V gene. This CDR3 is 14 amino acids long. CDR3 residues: CASSWTAWYQPQHF. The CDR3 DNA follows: TGTGCCAGCAGTTGGACAGCTTGGTATCAGCCCCAGCATTTT.

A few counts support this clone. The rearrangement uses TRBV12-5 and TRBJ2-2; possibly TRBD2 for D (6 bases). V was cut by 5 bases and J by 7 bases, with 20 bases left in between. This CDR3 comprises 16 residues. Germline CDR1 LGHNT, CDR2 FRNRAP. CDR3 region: CASGPRDLFVVGELFF. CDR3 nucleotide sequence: TGTGCTAGTGGTCCCCGGGACTTGTTCGTCGTCGGGGAGCTGTTTTTT.

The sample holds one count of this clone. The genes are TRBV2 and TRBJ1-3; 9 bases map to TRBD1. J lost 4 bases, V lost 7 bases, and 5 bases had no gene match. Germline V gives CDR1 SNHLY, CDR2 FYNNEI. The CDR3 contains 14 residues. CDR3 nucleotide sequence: TGTGCCAGCACTAACAGGGGGCGGGGAAACACCATATATTTT. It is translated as CASTNRGRGNTIYF. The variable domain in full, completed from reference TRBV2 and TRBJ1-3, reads EPEVTQTPSHQVTQMGQEVILRCVPISNHLYFYWYRQILGQKVEFLVSFYNNEISEKSEIFDDQFSVERPDGSNFTLKIRSTKLEDSAMYFCASTNRGRGNTIYFGEGSWLTVV.

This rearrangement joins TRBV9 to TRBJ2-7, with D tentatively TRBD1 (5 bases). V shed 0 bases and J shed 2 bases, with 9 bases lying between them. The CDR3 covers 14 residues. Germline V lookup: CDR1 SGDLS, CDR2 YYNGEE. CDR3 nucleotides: TGTGCCAGCAGCGTAGCAGGGTCACCCTACGAGCAGTACTTC. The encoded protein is CASSVAGSPYEQYF.

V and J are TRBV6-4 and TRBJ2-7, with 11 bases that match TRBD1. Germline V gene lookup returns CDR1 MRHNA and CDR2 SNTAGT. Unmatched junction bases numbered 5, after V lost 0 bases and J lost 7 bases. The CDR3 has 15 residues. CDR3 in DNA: TGTGCCAGCAGTGACTCGGGACAGGGGGTAAGGGAGCAGTACTTC. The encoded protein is CASSDSGQGVREQYF.